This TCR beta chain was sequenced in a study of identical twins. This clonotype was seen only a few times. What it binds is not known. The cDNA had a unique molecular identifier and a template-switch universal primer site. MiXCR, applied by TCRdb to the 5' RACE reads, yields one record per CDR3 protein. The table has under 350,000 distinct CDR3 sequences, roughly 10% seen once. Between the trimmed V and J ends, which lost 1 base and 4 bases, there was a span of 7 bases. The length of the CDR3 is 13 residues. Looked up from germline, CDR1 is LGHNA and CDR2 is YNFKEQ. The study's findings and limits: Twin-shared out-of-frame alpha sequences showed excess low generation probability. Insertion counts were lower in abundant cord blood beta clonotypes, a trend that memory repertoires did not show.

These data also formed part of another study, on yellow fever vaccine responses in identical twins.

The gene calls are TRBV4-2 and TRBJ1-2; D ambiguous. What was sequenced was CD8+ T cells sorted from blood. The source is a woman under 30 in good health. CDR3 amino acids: CASSQVKGYGYTF. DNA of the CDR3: TGTGCCAGCAGCCAAGTGAAAGGCTATGGCTACACCTTC.